The 29 T cell receptor beta chains in this list originate from one sample, sequenced in a study of shared clonotypes between healthy human individuals. The method was immunoSEQ multiplex PCR; TCRdb's version includes in-frame clones alone and lacks a portion of them. The sample yields roughly 2 million clones, 90% to 95% seen once. The material sequenced was naive CD4+ T cells sorted from blood. As for subset: CD45RA+ positively selected. These receptors were obtained from a man between 18 and 35 years old in good health.

The chain carries TRBV6-1 and TRBJ2-1; 10 bases agree with TRBD1. This CDR3 comprises 16 residues. CDR1 and CDR2 from the germline V gene are MNHNS and SASEGT. The V gene end was trimmed by 0 bases and the J gene end by 9 bases; junction bases not matched to a gene: 8. The DNA for the CDR3 is TGTGCCAGCAGTGAAGCAGGAGGATGGACAGGGGGTGAGCAGTTCTTC. Translating it yields CASSEAGGWTGGEQFF.

The chain uses TRBV6-5 and TRBJ2-7, with D maybe TRBD2 (5 bases). This CDR3 has 16 residues. The V end lost 0 bases, the J end lost 3 bases, and 15 bases lay between the germline ends. Germline CDR1 reads MNHEY; CDR2 reads SVGAGI. The CDR3 DNA follows: TGTGCCAGCAGTTACTCGAGGCTAGCCCCTGTCTACGAGCAGTACTTC. Translation: CASSYSRLAPVYEQYF.

About this clone: The sample carries other DNA sequences with the same CDR3. The chain employs TRBV5-1 and TRBJ1-4; a possible D gene is TRBD1 (5 bases). This CDR3 contains 14 residues. The V end lost 2 bases, the J end lost 4 bases, and 9 bases lay between the germline ends. Germline-derived CDR1 and CDR2 are SGHRS and YFSETQ. The CDR3: CASSFGGFNEKLFF. In nucleotides, the CDR3 is TGCGCCAGCAGCTTCGGGGGATTTAATGAAAAACTGTTTTTT.

This clone was observed a single time. The chain links TRBV7-9 to TRBJ2-2, with unresolved D. The length of the CDR3 is 15 residues. V lost 5 bases to trimming and J lost 6 bases, with 16 bases between them. The V gene's germline CDR1 is SEHNR and CDR2 FQNEAQ (reference sequence). The CDR3 sequence is CASSPSWVEAGELFF. DNA of the CDR3: TGTGCCAGCAGCCCATCGTGGGTTGAGGCCGGGGAGCTGTTTTTT.

The rearrangement joins TRBV5-6 to TRBJ1-2, with D uncertain. V shed 4 bases and J shed 4 bases, with 20 bases lying between them. This CDR3 is built from 16 residues. Germline V gene lookup returns CDR1 SGHDT and CDR2 YYEEEE. The DNA for the CDR3 is TGTGCCAGCAGCCCGCGTGTGGGCCTAAGCAGCTATGGCTACACCTTC. It specifies CASSPRVGLSSYGYTF.

The J gene is TRBJ1-2, the V gene TRBV18; 7 bases line up with TRBD1. Trimming cost V 1 base and J 8 bases; bases outside gene matches: 1. CDR3 length equals 12 residues. Germline lookup yields CDR1 KGHSH and CDR2 LQKENI. CDR3: CASSPRGQGYTF. In nucleotides, the CDR3 is TGTGCCAGCTCACCACGGGGACAGGGCTACACCTTC.

J is TRBJ1-1 and V is TRBV19, with a weak D call TRBD1 (5 bases). The CDR3 sequence is 14 residues long. Trimming removed 3 bases from V and 5 bases from J, with 13 bases in between. CDR1 is LNHDA, CDR2 SQIVND, per germline (reference sequence). CDR3 nucleotides: TGTGCCAGTAGTATCCGCGGAGGGGATACTGAAGCTTTCTTT. It translates to CASSIRGGDTEAFF.

This sequence joins TRBV4-3 and TRBJ2-4; D ambiguous. The CDR3 runs 16 residues. Germline loops: CDR1 LGHNA, CDR2 YSLEER. Trimming stripped 0 bases from V and 0 bases from J, with 9 bases between. Here the CDR3 reads CASSQDMGLAKNIQYF. CDR3 DNA sequence: TGCGCCAGCAGCCAAGATATGGGATTAGCCAAAAACATTCAGTACTTC.

The rearrangement joins TRBV5-1 to TRBJ2-7, with 12 bases identical to TRBD2. After removal of 4 bases from V and 7 bases from J, the junction contained 18 bases not matched to a gene. CDR1 and CDR2 (germline): SGHRS, YFSETQ. CDR3 length equals 18 residues. The CDR3 DNA sequence: TGCGCCAGCAGCGTCGGTGAGGGTGGACTAGCGGGACTTCGGGAGCAGTACTTC. Protein sequence: CASSVGEGGLAGLREQYF.

The chain couples TRBV28 to TRBJ2-7; 12 positions match TRBD2. J gave up 3 bases and V 6 bases, and 6 bases lay outside the gene matches. The CDR3 contains 15 residues. Germline loops: CDR1 MDHEN, CDR2 SYDVKM. For the CDR3, the DNA is TGTGCCAGCAGGCCCCGACTAGCGGGGGTCTACGAGCAGTACTTC. This sequence encodes CASRPRLAGVYEQYF.

The V and J genes are TRBV18 and TRBJ2-7; the D is unclear. Between the trimmed V and J ends, which lost 5 bases and 2 bases, there was a span of 19 bases. The CDR3 sequence is 16 residues long. Germline CDR1 is KGHSH and CDR2 is LQKENI. CDR3 protein: CASSAVVLGETYEQYF. The CDR3 DNA is TGTGCCAGCTCAGCAGTTGTATTGGGCGAAACCTACGAGCAGTACTTC.

The rearrangement uses TRBV5-5 and TRBJ2-6; the D is unclear. This CDR3 comprises 18 residues. V was clipped by 0 bases and J by 0 bases, with 13 bases between them. The V gene's germline CDR1 is SGHKS and CDR2 YYEKEE (reference sequence). The CDR3 spells CASSLVVNPASGANVLTF. The CDR3 nucleotides read TGTGCCAGCAGCTTGGTAGTGAATCCCGCCTCTGGGGCCAACGTCCTGACTTTC. The full variable domain, in which reference TRBV5-5 and TRBJ2-6 provide the parts outside the CDR3, is DAGVTQSPTHLIKTRGQQVTLRCSPISGHKSVSWYQQVLGQGPQFIFQYYEKEERGRGNFPDRFSARQFPNYSSELNVNALLLGDSALYLCASSLVVNPASGANVLTFGAGSRLTVL.

The V call is TRBV18, the J call TRBJ2-3; D remains unclear. The V and J ends lost 3 bases and 9 bases respectively, with 13 bases between them. Germline CDR1 and CDR2: KGHSH and LQKENI. The CDR3 totals 13 residues. As DNA, the CDR3 is TGTGCCAGCTCACCTTCCGACCTCGGGACGCAGTATTTT. Translated: CASSPSDLGTQYF.

The chain joins TRBV27 to TRBJ1-4, with D maybe TRBD1 (6 bases). CDR1 and CDR2 (germline): MNHEY, SMNVEV (reference sequence). Deletions cut 5 bases from V and 4 bases from J, with 14 bases between. The CDR3 has 15 amino acids. CDR3 sequence reads: CASSTYRVGNEKLFF. The CDR3 nucleotides are TGTGCCAGCAGTACCTACAGGGTCGGTAATGAAAAACTGTTTTTT.

The gene calls are TRBV25-1 and TRBJ1-6; 7 positions agree with TRBD1. Germline V gene sequence: CDR1 MGHDK, CDR2 SYGVNS. CDR3 size: 14 residues. J lost 8 bases, V lost 11 bases, and 12 bases had no gene match. The CDR3 protein is CAFRGGLEDSPLHF. In DNA, the CDR3 is TGTGCCTTCAGGGGGGGGTTGGAGGATTCACCCCTCCACTTT.

To note about this clone: Distinct nucleotide sequences in the sample also encode this CDR3. CDR3 residues: CASSSGETQYF. The CDR3 DNA follows: TGCGCCAGCAGCTCTGGAGAGACCCAGTACTTC. The chain is built from TRBV5-1 and TRBJ2-5; no definite D call. The CDR3 covers 11 residues. V was clipped by 3 bases and J by 4 bases, with 4 bases between them. Germline CDR1 and CDR2: SGHRS and YFSETQ.

The V and J genes are TRBV6-1 and TRBJ2-3; D is tentatively TRBD1 or TRBD2 (5 bases each). Trimming stripped 8 bases from V and 2 bases from J, with 14 bases between. Germline V CDR1 and CDR2: MNHNS, SASEGT. The CDR3 is made up of 14 amino acids. The CDR3 sequence is CASCRDGSTDTQYF. CDR3 coding DNA: TGTGCCAGCTGCCGGGACGGATCCACAGATACGCAGTATTTT.

The CDR3 reads CASRVGLDLYEQYF. For the CDR3, the DNA is TGTGCCAGCAGAGTGGGACTAGATCTTTACGAGCAGTACTTC. The genes are TRBV2 and TRBJ2-7; 8 nucleotides align to TRBD2. The CDR3 extends over 14 amino acids. Germline V gives CDR1 SNHLY, CDR2 FYNNEI. V lost 6 bases to trimming and J lost 4 bases; unmatched junction nucleotides: 8.

The rearrangement uses TRBV11-3 and TRBJ2-2, with a tentative D call TRBD2 (7 bases). CDR1 SGHNT and CDR2 YENEEA come from the germline V gene. The CDR3 runs to 14 residues. V lost 6 bases and J 4 bases, leaving 12 bases between the germline ends. Here the CDR3 DNA reads TGTGCCAGCAGTGGGGGGGGCCCCACCGGGGAGCTGTTTTTT. Protein sequence: CASSGGGPTGELFF.

V and J are TRBV6-5 and TRBJ2-7, with a possible D match to TRBD1 (6 bases). CDR1 and CDR2 from the germline V gene are MNHEY and SVGAGI. The CDR3 totals 13 residues. V lost 5 bases, J lost 3 bases, and 11 bases lay in between. The CDR3 protein is CASSQGQHYEQYF. The CDR3 DNA sequence: TGTGCCAGCAGTCAAGGACAGCACTACGAGCAGTACTTC.

The chain has TRBV2 and TRBJ2-7; the match to TRBD1 covers 8 bases. The germline V gene encodes CDR1 SNHLY and CDR2 FYNNEI. Trimming cost V 9 bases and J 6 bases; bases outside gene matches: 16. The CDR3 consists of 15 residues. CDR3 amino acids: CARRTGPLLRVEQYF. CDR3 nucleotides: TGTGCCAGGAGGACAGGGCCTCTATTGAGGGTCGAGCAGTACTTC.

As to this clone: Other DNA sequences in this specimen translate into the identical CDR3. The chain links TRBV5-1 to TRBJ2-7, with unresolved D. Trimming removed 0 bases at V and 7 bases at J, with 5 bases between. This CDR3 contains 11 residues. The V gene's germline CDR1 is SGHRS and CDR2 YFSETQ. CDR3 region: CASSLGREQYF. The CDR3 region has the DNA TGCGCCAGCAGCTTGGGTAGGGAGCAGTACTTC.

This chain uses TRBV13 with TRBJ2-1; TRBD1 might be the D (5 bases). The CDR3 is 16 amino acids. Deletions cut 1 base from V and 2 bases from J, with 12 bases between. Germline CDR1 reads PRHDT; CDR2 reads FYEKMQ (reference sequence). CDR3 sequence reads: CASSLDSGSTYNEQFF. The CDR3 bases are TGTGCCAGCAGCTTAGACTCAGGGTCCACCTACAATGAGCAGTTCTTC. The entire variable domain, with the rest obtained from reference TRBV13 and TRBJ2-1, is as follows: AAGVIQSPRHLIKEKRETATLKCYPIPRHDTVYWYQQGPGQDPQFLISFYEKMQSDKGSIPDRFSAQQFSDYHSELNMSSLELGDSALYFCASSLDSGSTYNEQFFGPGTRLTVL.

The rearrangement uses TRBV6-5 and TRBJ2-1; tentatively, D is TRBD2 (5 bases). The CDR3 sequence is 14 residues long. The germline V and J ends were trimmed by 2 bases and 7 bases, with 12 bases remaining between them. CDR1 and CDR2 from the germline V gene are MNHEY and SVGAGI. In DNA, the CDR3 is TGTGCCAGCAGTTACGGATTTCGGGGTAATGAGCAGTTCTTC. The encoded protein is CASSYGFRGNEQFF.

Points on this clone: The sample holds other DNA sequences that translate to the same CDR3. J is TRBJ2-1 and V is TRBV5-1; the match to TRBD1 covers 7 bases. The CDR3 covers 15 residues. Trimming removed 0 bases from V and 5 bases from J; junction bases left unmatched: 5. Germline assignment: CDR1 SGHRS and CDR2 YFSETQ. CDR3 sequence: CASSLEAGGHNEQFF. CDR3 nucleotide sequence: TGCGCCAGCAGCTTGGAGGCAGGGGGTCACAATGAGCAGTTCTTC.

J is TRBJ1-6 and V is TRBV7-9; no clear D. The CDR3 extends over 15 amino acids. The V gene's germline CDR1 is SEHNR and CDR2 FQNEAQ (reference sequence). Trimming left V 7 bases short and J 5 bases short, with 15 bases between. DNA of the CDR3: TGTGCCAGCACCCCCACTGAGACGGATAATTCACCCCTCCACTTT. Protein product: CASTPTETDNSPLHF. Full variable domain (outside the CDR3, taken from reference TRBV7-9 and TRBJ1-6): DTGVSQNPRHKITKRGQNVTFRCDPISEHNRLYWYRQTLGQGPEFLTYFQNEAQLEKSRLLSDRFSAERPKGSFSTLEIQRTEQGDSAMYLCASTPTETDNSPLHFGNGTRLTVT.

This chain joins TRBV6-5 and TRBJ2-1; the match to TRBD2 covers 7 bases. Germline CDR1 and CDR2: MNHEY and SVGAGI. J lost 9 bases, V lost 2 bases, and 7 bases had no gene match. The CDR3 consists of 14 residues. The CDR3 sequence is CASSYQVSGGEQFF. DNA for the CDR3: TGTGCCAGCAGTTACCAGGTCTCGGGGGGTGAGCAGTTCTTC.

The V gene is TRBV7-2, the J gene TRBJ1-2; tentative D call: TRBD1 (6 bases). Germline V lookup: CDR1 SGHTA, CDR2 FQGNSA. The CDR3 is 18 amino acids. The ends were cut back, 0 bases at V and 1 base at J, with 18 bases in the middle. The CDR3: CASSLAVTTGSNNYGYTF. The CDR3 bases are TGTGCCAGCAGCTTAGCGGTCACCACAGGGTCAAATAACTATGGCTACACCTTC.

The sample holds one count of this clone. DNA for the CDR3: TGTGCCAGCAGCTTAGGCCCCTCCCGCGGGGGAGTAGGCTATGGCTACACCTTC. Its translation is CASSLGPSRGGVGYGYTF. The V gene is TRBV7-9, the J gene TRBJ1-2; D perhaps matches TRBD1 (5 bases). Germline V CDR1 and CDR2: SEHNR, FQNEAQ (reference sequence). There are 18 residues in the CDR3. The V gene lost 1 base and the J gene lost 4 bases, with 22 bases spanning the gap.